The subject of this entry is one T cell receptor beta chain. This entry belongs to a study of blood T cell repertoires in COVID-19. Across the whole study: Some COVID-19 samples were acute and others convalescent; all came from the United States, Italy and Spain.

This CDR3 comprises 13 residues. Germline-derived CDR1 and CDR2 are LNHDA and SQIVND (reference sequence). V was shortened by 3 bases and J by 10 bases, with 13 bases between the two germline ends. Clinical histories supplied by participants themselves formed the basis of cohort assignment. Two negative PCRs, clearance, or symptom resolution were required of recovered Cohort 3 donors. TCRdb keeps only in-frame clones here, not all; method: immunoSEQ multiplex PCR. The repertoire includes 250,000 to 350,000 clones, around 87% of them detected once, and approximately 5.3% sits in the top ten. The source is a woman aged 25 to 45 who had recovered from COVID-19. The gene calls are TRBV19 and TRBJ2-1; D is ambiguous. The sample consisted of PBMCs or T cells enriched from blood (not recorded which). The CDR3 is CASSIPPYLEQFF. Written as DNA, the CDR3 is TGTGCCAGTAGTATCCCTCCGTACTTAGAGCAGTTCTTC.